One and the same sample provided the 14 T cell receptor beta chains below, sequenced in a study of memory B cells and T cells in multiple sclerosis. Separate sequencing covered autoproliferating (CFSE-dim) and non-proliferating (CFSE-high) T cells from stimulus-free culture. Pooled replicate wells came from about 50 million CFSE-labeled PBMCs cultured 7 days without stimulus. TCRdb's table, derived via immunoSEQ multiplex PCR, lists solely in-frame clones and lacks some. Counted here are under 50,000 clones, 82% occurring once; the ten biggest clones make up more than 0.95%. These receptors' targets are unknown. Specimen: PBMCs from blood kept in culture. These receptors were collected from a human donor with multiple sclerosis.

CDR3 DNA: TGTGCCAGCAGTTCTATGGATTCCAGGGGCCTGGGAACAGATACGCAGTATTTT. This translates into CASSSMDSRGLGTDTQYF. The V and J genes are TRBV27 and TRBJ2-3; possibly TRBD1 for D (6 bases). The CDR3 runs to 18 residues. The germline CDR1 and CDR2 sequences are MNHEY and SMNVEV (reference sequence). Trimming took off 4 bases at V and 3 bases at J, with 23 bases between the two ends.

This chain uses TRBV11-2 with TRBJ1-3; D is perhaps TRBD1 (5 bases). V was shortened by 5 bases and J by 6 bases, with 11 bases between the two germline ends. The CDR3 is 13 amino acids. CDR1 SGHAT and CDR2 FQNNGV come from the germline V gene. CDR3 bases: TGTGCCAGCAGCCCTGTCAGGGAAAACACCATATATTTT. Protein product: CASSPVRENTIYF.

This chain links TRBV6-6 with TRBJ2-2; 7 nucleotides align to TRBD2. The CDR3 has 14 residues. Germline CDR1 reads MNHNY; CDR2 reads SVGAGI (reference sequence). J gave up 3 bases and V 10 bases, and 8 bases lay outside the gene matches. CDR3 sequence (DNA): TGTGCCACCCAAAGCGGGGCTGACACCGGGGAGCTGTTTTTT. Protein sequence: CATQSGADTGELFF.

The chain is built from TRBV5-4 and TRBJ1-2, with D possibly matching TRBD1 (6 bases). V was shortened by 2 bases and J by 3 bases, with 17 bases between the two germline ends. From germline, CDR1 is SGHNT and CDR2 YYREEE (reference sequence). This CDR3 has 16 residues. The CDR3 coding sequence is TGTGCCAGCAGCTTCCCCGGGGGGGGCTTGGACTATGGCTACACCTTC. Its protein product is CASSFPGGGLDYGYTF.

The chain links TRBV5-1 to TRBJ2-2, with a possible D match to TRBD1 (5 bases). The germline CDR1 and CDR2 sequences are SGHRS and YFSETQ. V lost 0 bases to trimming and J lost 3 bases, with 12 bases between them. The CDR3 has 16 amino acids. The CDR3 here is CASSLEAGWDTGELFF. CDR3 sequence (DNA): TGCGCCAGCAGCTTGGAGGCAGGGTGGGACACCGGGGAGCTGTTTTTT.

This rearrangement joins TRBV20-1 to TRBJ2-7; the D is unclear. V was cut by 8 bases and J by 0 bases, with 8 bases left in between. Germline loops: CDR1 DFQATT, CDR2 SNEGSKA (reference sequence). The CDR3 runs 11 residues. The DNA for the CDR3 is TGCAGTAGAGCTAGCTCCTACGAGCAGTACTTC. Amino acid sequence: CSRASSYEQYF.

This clone was observed a handful of times. V gene TRBV7-9 combines with J gene TRBJ2-7; 11 nucleotides line up with TRBD1. Per germline, CDR1 SEHNR and CDR2 FQNEAQ (reference sequence). With 5 bases clipped from V and 5 bases from J, the junction kept 11 bases outside the gene matches. The CDR3 runs 16 residues. In nucleotides, the CDR3 is TGTGCCAGCAGCCGGGACGTCGGGACAGGGGGAAACGAGCAGTACTTC. Amino acids: CASSRDVGTGGNEQYF.

The rearrangement joins TRBV7-8 to TRBJ2-3; no reliable D call. The germline V and J ends were trimmed by 1 base and 1 base, with 3 bases remaining between them. The CDR3 contains 13 residues. Germline V gives CDR1 SGHVS, CDR2 FQNEAQ. The CDR3 reads CASSLGGTDTQYF. CDR3 in DNA: TGTGCCAGCAGCTTAGGGGGCACAGATACGCAGTATTTT.

CDR3 nucleotide sequence: TGTGCCAGCAGCCTACAGGGAGGAACTAATGAAAAACTGTTTTTT. Translating it yields CASSLQGGTNEKLFF. V is TRBV5-4 and J is TRBJ1-4; a weak D match, TRBD1 (6 bases). V was cut by 4 bases and J by 1 base, with 11 bases left in between. Germline CDR1 SGHNT, CDR2 YYREEE (reference sequence). CDR3 size: 15 residues.

The chain carries TRBV15 and TRBJ1-5; 9 bases are a match to TRBD1. This CDR3 is built from 17 residues. CDR1 is LNHNV, CDR2 YYDKDF, per germline (reference sequence). J lost 5 bases, V lost 1 base, and 9 bases had no gene match. CDR3 loop: CATSRGPQGAYDQPQHF. DNA for the CDR3: TGTGCCACCAGCAGAGGCCCACAGGGGGCATACGATCAGCCCCAGCATTTT.

V is TRBV28 and J is TRBJ1-2; a weak D match, TRBD1 (5 bases). Germline V CDR1 and CDR2: MDHEN, SYDVKM. This CDR3 is built from 13 residues. V was cut by 2 bases and J by 5 bases, with 9 bases left in between. The CDR3 DNA is TGTGCCAGCAGTTTAGGGGCTCTTTATGGCTACACCTTC. Translation gives CASSLGALYGYTF.

This clone has only one observation. This chain joins TRBV7-9 and TRBJ1-5, with TRBD1 as a possible D gene (5 bases). The CDR3 has 16 residues. Trimming left V 1 base short and J 2 bases short, with 12 bases between. Germline-derived CDR1 and CDR2 are SEHNR and FQNEAQ (reference sequence). CDR3 bases: TGTGCCAGCAGCTTAGGTGGAGGGGCGGGCAATCAGCCCCAGCATTTT. Amino acid sequence: CASSLGGGAGNQPQHF.

This chain links TRBV5-1 with TRBJ1-6, with 8 bases matching TRBD1. The length of the CDR3 is 16 residues. Germline lookup yields CDR1 SGHRS and CDR2 YFSETQ. The V and J ends lost 0 bases and 6 bases, in that order; junction bases with no gene match: 5. The DNA for the CDR3 is TGCGCCAGCAGCTTGGGGGGGACAGGAGTTAATTCACCCCTCCACTTT. Its translation is CASSLGGTGVNSPLHF.

The rearrangement links TRBV5-4 to TRBJ2-1; D gene unclear. Trimming took off 0 bases at V and 7 bases at J, with 8 bases between the two ends. CDR1 and CDR2 from the germline V gene are SGHNT and YYREEE (reference sequence). CDR3 size: 13 residues. The chain's CDR3 is CASSLDRRNEQFF. The CDR3 DNA follows: TGTGCCAGCAGCTTGGATCGTCGAAATGAGCAGTTCTTC.